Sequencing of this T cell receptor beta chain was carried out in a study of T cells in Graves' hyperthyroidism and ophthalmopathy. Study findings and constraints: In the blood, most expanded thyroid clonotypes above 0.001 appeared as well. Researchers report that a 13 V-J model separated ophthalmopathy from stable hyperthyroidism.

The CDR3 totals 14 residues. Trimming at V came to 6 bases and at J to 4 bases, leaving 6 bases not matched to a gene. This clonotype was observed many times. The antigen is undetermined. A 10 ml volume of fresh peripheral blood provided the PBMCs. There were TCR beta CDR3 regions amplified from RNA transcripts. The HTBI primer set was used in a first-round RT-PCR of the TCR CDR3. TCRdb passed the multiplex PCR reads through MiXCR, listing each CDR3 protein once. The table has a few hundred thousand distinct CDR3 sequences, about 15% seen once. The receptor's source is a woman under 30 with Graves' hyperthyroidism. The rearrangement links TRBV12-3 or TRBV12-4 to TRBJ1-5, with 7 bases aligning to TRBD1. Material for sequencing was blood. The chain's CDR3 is CASSRGQANQPQHF. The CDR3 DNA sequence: TGTGCCAGCAGCCGTGGACAGGCTAATCAGCCCCAGCATTTT.